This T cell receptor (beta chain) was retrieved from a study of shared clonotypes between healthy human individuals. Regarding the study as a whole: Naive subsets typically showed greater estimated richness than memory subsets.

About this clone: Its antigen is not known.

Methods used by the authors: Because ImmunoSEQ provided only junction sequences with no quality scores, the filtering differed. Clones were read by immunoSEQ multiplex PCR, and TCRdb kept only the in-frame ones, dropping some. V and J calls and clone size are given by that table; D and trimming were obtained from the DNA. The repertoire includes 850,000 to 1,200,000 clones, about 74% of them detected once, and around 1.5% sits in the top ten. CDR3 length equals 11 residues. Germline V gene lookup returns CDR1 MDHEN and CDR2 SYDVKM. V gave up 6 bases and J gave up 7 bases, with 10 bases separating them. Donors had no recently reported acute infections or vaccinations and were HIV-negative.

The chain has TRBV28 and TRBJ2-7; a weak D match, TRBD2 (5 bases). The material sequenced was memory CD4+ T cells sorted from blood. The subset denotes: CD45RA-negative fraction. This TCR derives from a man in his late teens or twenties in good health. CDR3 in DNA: TGTGCCAGCAGATCAAGGACTGAGCAGTACTTC. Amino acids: CASRSRTEQYF.